This note documents a single T cell receptor beta chain sequence. Its antigen remains unknown. Assay used: immunoSEQ multiplex PCR; TCRdb lists only in-frame clones, some missing. Of more than 110,000 clones in the sample, 80% to 95% were seen once. The entry originates in a study of T cell responses to AZD1222 COVID-19 vaccine. Whole-study results and caveats: The donor group comprised mostly white British people and more females; the analysis possibly underestimated clonal diversity. Among those given AZD1222, only 6 or 7 were seropositive at baseline.

Trimming took 5 bases from V and 0 from J; bases not matched to a gene: 9. The germline V gene has CDR1 SGHTA and CDR2 FQGTGA. The length of the CDR3 is 17 residues. This receptor was obtained from an adult who received the AZD1222 COVID-19 vaccine. Material: peripheral blood, obtained 28 days after the second AZD1222 dose. The chain combines TRBV7-3 with TRBJ2-3; 9 bases map to TRBD1. As DNA, the CDR3 is TGTGCCAGCAGCCCTGGCCCGGGACAGGGAAGCACAGATACGCAGTATTTT. Translation gives CASSPGPGQGSTDTQYF.